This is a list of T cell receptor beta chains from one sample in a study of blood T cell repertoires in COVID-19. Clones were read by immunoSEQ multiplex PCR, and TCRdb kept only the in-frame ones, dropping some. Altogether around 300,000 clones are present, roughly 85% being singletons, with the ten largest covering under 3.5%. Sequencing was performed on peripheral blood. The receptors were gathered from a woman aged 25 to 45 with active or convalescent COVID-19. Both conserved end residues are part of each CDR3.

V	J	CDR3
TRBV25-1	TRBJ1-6	CASSENTGGWASPLHF
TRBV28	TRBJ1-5	CASNWKPGQGYQPQHF
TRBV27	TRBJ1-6	CATAPQGAIYNSPLHF
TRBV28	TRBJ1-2	CASSLVGANYGYTF
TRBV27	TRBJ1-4	CASSRSGSKNEKLFF
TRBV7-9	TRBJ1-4	CASSLRQGGEKLFF
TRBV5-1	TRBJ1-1	CASSPGQGANTEAFF
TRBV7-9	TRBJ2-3	CASSLGSGGFTDTQYF
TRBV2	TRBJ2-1	CASSERGRELSEQFF
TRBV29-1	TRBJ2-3	CSVGTSGGYTDTQYF
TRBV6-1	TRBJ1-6	CASSERGANMYSYNSPLHF
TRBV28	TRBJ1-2	CASSRTGQAYGYTF
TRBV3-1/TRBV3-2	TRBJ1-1	CASSQGVTEAFF
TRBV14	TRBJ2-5	CASSQRLTSGEYF
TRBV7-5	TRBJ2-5	CARSSGRAAQETQYF
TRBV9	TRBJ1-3	CASSVAVAGNTIYF
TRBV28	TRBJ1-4	CASSFGGRVGEKLFF
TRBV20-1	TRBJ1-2	CSANRGLGYTF
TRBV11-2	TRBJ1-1	CASSLPTGLNTEAFF
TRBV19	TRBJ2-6	CASSIGGTNSGANVLTF
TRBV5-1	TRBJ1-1	CASSFGGNTEAFF